Listed below are T cell receptor beta chains from one sample, sequenced in a study of T cell clusters in autoimmune cytopenias. For each CDR3 protein, TCRdb gives one entry from its re-call of the multiplex PCR reads, without DNA. The sample table includes 6,000 to 6,500 distinct CDR3 sequences. In addition, the sample was reused for a study of T cell repertoires in aging, cancer and after chemotherapy.

The sequenced sample was peripheral blood. The receptors come from a human donor in good health. Both conserved end residues are part of each CDR3. Each record gives: J gene, V gene, clone size, CDR3 protein. Expanded clones are given a class, and other clones once, few, many or no size at all.

j_gene: TRBJ1-2; v_gene: TRBV6-5; abundance: -; CDR3aa: CASNITGSYGYTF
j_gene: TRBJ1-1; v_gene: TRBV5-6; abundance: -; CDR3aa: CASSLARGKAFF
j_gene: TRBJ2-7; v_gene: TRBV19; abundance: medium-sized; CDR3aa: CASTPRSRPNEQYF
j_gene: TRBJ1-2; v_gene: TRBV24-1; abundance: -; CDR3aa: CATSDGGQGIYGYTF
j_gene: TRBJ2-1; v_gene: TRBV7-9; abundance: -; CDR3aa: CASSVGTGTAGYNEQFF
j_gene: TRBJ1-2; v_gene: TRBV12-3/TRBV12-4; abundance: -; CDR3aa: CASTPGPPEEGGYTF
j_gene: TRBJ2-7; v_gene: TRBV19; abundance: large; CDR3aa: CASSMLGVYEQYF
j_gene: TRBJ1-1; v_gene: TRBV5-1; abundance: -; CDR3aa: CASSLGGMETEAFF
j_gene: TRBJ2-7; v_gene: TRBV6-6; abundance: -; CDR3aa: CASSQTDYEQYF
j_gene: TRBJ2-7; v_gene: TRBV5-6; abundance: -; CDR3aa: CASRMDRSLSYEQYF
j_gene: TRBJ2-7; v_gene: TRBV29-1; abundance: medium-sized; CDR3aa: CSVVTGPYEQYF
j_gene: TRBJ2-7; v_gene: TRBV28; abundance: -; CDR3aa: CASSPHRVRGEQYF
j_gene: TRBJ2-1; v_gene: TRBV6-5; abundance: medium-sized; CDR3aa: CASSRLAGDYNEQFF
j_gene: TRBJ2-2; v_gene: TRBV7-6; abundance: medium-sized; CDR3aa: CASSLTGPTGELFF
j_gene: TRBJ1-4; v_gene: TRBV7-6; abundance: -; CDR3aa: CASSPYGATEKLFF
j_gene: TRBJ1-5; v_gene: TRBV27; abundance: -; CDR3aa: CASSYDRYQPQHF
j_gene: TRBJ1-2; v_gene: TRBV6-5; abundance: medium-sized; CDR3aa: CASKAANYGYTF
j_gene: TRBJ1-6; v_gene: TRBV30; abundance: medium-sized; CDR3aa: CAWRGGQGSYNSPLHF
j_gene: TRBJ2-2; v_gene: TRBV20-1; abundance: -; CDR3aa: CSARDRGGLARGFYTGELFF
j_gene: TRBJ2-1; v_gene: TRBV5-8; abundance: -; CDR3aa: CASSQGQSSYNEQFF
j_gene: TRBJ2-1; v_gene: TRBV7-2; abundance: medium-sized; CDR3aa: CASSLGRKVAGLSYNEQFF
j_gene: TRBJ2-7; v_gene: TRBV30; abundance: medium-sized; CDR3aa: CAWSLTLGDYEQYF
j_gene: TRBJ1-1; v_gene: TRBV6-5; abundance: -; CDR3aa: CASSYERGVSTEAFF
j_gene: TRBJ2-3; v_gene: TRBV24-1; abundance: -; CDR3aa: CATSNLGQGADTQYF
j_gene: TRBJ2-3; v_gene: TRBV12-3/TRBV12-4; abundance: -; CDR3aa: CASSLEGTSTDTQYF
j_gene: TRBJ2-1; v_gene: TRBV10-3; abundance: -; CDR3aa: CAISGDSGNEQFF
j_gene: TRBJ1-6; v_gene: TRBV6-1; abundance: -; CDR3aa: CASTFGTGSSYNSPLHF
j_gene: TRBJ2-1; v_gene: TRBV15; abundance: medium-sized; CDR3aa: CATSREAAVYNEQFF
j_gene: TRBJ1-1; v_gene: TRBV18; abundance: -; CDR3aa: CASSPLPTREWARNTEAFF
j_gene: TRBJ2-2; v_gene: TRBV20-1; abundance: -; CDR3aa: CSARGGGNTGELFF
j_gene: TRBJ1-5; v_gene: TRBV30; abundance: -; CDR3aa: CAWSEPGEQPQHF